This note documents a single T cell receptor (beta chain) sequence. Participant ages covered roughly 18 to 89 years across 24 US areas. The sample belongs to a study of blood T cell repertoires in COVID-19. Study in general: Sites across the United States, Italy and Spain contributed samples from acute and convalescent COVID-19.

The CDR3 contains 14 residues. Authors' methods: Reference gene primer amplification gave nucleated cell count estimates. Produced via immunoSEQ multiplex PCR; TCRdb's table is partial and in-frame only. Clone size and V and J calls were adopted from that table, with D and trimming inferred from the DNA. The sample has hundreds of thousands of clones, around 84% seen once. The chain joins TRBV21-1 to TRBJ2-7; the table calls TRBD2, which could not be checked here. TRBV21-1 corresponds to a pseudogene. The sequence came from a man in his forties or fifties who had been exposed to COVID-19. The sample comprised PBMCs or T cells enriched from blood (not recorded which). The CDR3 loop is CASSKGLGQGGCRF. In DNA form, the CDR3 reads TGTGCCAGCAGCAAAGGTTTGGGGCAGGGAGGGTGTCGCTTC.